The clone carrying this TCR beta chain was observed a handful of times. The source of the sample is a study of T cells in Graves' hyperthyroidism and ophthalmopathy. The V segment lost 1 base and the J segment 3 bases; nucleotides outside the gene matches: 5. The CDR3 totals 16 residues. Looked up from germline, CDR1 is LNHDA and CDR2 is SQIVND (reference sequence). A lack of ophthalmopathy progression within 18 months defined stable Graves' hyperthyroidism. Diagnoses were established using clinical symptoms, serum thyroxine and TRAb, thyroid ultrasound and orbital computed tomography. TCR beta CDR3 sequences were amplified from RNA transcripts. During a first-round RT-PCR of the TCR CDR3, the HTBI primer set was used. TCRdb analysed the multiplex PCR reads with MiXCR anew, one entry per CDR3 protein. The sample lists 610,000 or so distinct CDR3 sequences, about half occurring once.

The sequence came from a woman aged 18-29 years with Graves' hyperthyroidism. The material sequenced was peripheral blood or thyroid tissue (not recorded which). V and J are TRBV19 and TRBJ1-4, with 7 bases that match TRBD1. CDR3 nucleotides: TGTGCCAGTAGTATAGGCCTTAGGGGGCCTAATGAAAAACTGTTTTTT. Translated: CASSIGLRGPNEKLFF.